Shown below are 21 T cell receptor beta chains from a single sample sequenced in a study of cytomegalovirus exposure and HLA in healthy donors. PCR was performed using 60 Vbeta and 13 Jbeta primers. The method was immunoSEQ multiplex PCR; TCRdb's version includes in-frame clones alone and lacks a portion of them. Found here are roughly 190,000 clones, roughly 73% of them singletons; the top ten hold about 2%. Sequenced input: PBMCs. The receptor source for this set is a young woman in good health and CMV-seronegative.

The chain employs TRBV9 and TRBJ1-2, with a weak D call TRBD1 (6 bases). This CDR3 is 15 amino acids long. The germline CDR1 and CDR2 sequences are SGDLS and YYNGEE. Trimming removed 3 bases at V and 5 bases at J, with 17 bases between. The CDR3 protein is CASSATGQSLYGYTF. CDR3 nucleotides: TGTGCCAGCAGCGCCACCGGACAGTCCCTATATGGCTACACCTTC.

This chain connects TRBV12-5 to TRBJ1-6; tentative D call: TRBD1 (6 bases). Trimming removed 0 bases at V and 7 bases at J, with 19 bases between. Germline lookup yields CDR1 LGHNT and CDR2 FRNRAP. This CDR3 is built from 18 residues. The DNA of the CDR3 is TGTGCTAGTGGTTTGGTACTCGGGCAGGGGCAAAGAAATTCACCCCTCCACTTT. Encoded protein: CASGLVLGQGQRNSPLHF. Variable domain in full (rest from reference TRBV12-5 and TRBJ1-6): DARVTQTPRHKVTEMGQEVTMRCQPILGHNTVFWYRQTMMQGLELLAYFRNRAPLDDSGMPKDRFSAEMPDATLATLKIQPSEPRDSAVYFCASGLVLGQGQRNSPLHFGNGTRLTVT.

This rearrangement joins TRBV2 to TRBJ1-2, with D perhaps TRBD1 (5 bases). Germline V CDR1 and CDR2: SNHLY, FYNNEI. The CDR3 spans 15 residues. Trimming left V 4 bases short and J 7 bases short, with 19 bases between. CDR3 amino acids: CASSASGLSVGGYTF. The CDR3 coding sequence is TGTGCCAGCAGTGCGTCGGGACTAAGCGTTGGTGGCTACACCTTC.

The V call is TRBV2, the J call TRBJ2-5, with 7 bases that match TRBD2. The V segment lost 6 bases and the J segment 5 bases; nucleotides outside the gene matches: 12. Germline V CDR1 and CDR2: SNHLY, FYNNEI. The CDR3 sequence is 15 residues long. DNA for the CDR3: TGTGCCAGCAGAGGGCCCCGCCTAGCGGCGGAGACCCAGTACTTC. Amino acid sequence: CASRGPRLAAETQYF.

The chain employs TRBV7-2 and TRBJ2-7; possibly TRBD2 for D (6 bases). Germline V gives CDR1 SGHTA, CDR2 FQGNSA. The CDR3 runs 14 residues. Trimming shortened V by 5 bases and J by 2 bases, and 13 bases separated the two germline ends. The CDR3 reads CASSGGLPPYEQYF. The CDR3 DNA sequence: TGTGCCAGCAGCGGGGGACTCCCTCCCTACGAGCAGTACTTC.

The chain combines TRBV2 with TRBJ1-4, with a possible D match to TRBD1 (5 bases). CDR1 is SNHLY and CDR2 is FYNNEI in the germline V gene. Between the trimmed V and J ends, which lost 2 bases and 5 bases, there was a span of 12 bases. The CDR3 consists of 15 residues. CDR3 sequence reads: CASSELVGGNEKLFF. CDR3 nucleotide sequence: TGTGCCAGCAGTGAATTGGTGGGGGGGAATGAAAAACTGTTTTTT.

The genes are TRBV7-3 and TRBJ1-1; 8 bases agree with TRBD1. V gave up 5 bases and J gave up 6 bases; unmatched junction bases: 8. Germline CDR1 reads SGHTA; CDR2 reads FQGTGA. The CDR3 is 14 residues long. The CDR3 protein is CASSPRTGRPEAFF. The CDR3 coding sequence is TGTGCCAGCAGCCCAAGGACAGGGAGGCCTGAAGCTTTCTTT. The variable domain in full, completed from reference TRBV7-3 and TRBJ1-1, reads GAGVSQTPSNKVTEKGKYVELRCDPISGHTALYWYRQSLGQGPEFLIYFQGTGAADDSGLPNDRFFAVRPEGSVSTLKIQRTERGDSAVYLCASSPRTGRPEAFFGQGTRLTVV.

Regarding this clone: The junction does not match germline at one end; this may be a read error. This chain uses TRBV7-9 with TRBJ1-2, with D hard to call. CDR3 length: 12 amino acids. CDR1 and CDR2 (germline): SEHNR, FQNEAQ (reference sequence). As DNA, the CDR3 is TGTTCCAGCACCACAGAAAACTATGGCTACACCTTC. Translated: CSSTTENYGYTF.

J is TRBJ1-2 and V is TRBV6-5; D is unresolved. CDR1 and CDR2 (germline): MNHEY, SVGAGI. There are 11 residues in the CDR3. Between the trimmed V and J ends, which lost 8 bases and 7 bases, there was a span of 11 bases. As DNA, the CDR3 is TGTGCCAGCCGGCGGGAGGGTGGCTACACCTTC. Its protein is CASRREGGYTF.

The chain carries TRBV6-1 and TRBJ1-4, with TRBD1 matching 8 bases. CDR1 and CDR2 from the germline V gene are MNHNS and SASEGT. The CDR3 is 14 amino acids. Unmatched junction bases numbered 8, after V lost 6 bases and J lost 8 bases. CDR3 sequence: CASSLTGEGEKLFF. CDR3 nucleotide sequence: TGTGCCAGCAGCCTGACAGGGGAGGGCGAAAAACTGTTTTTT.

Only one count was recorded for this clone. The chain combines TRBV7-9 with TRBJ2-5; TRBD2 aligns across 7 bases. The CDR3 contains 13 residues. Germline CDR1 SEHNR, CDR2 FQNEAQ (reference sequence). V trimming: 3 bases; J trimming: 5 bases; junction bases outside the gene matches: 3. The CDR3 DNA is TGTGCCAGCAGCTTCATGGGAGGGGAGACCCAGTACTTC. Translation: CASSFMGGETQYF.

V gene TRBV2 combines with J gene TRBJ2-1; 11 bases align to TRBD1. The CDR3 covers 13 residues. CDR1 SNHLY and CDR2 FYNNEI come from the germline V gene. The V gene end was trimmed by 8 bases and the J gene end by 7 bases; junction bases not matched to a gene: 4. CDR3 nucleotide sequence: TGTGCCAGCGGACAGGGGGCCTCGAATGAGCAGTTCTTC. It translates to CASGQGASNEQFF.

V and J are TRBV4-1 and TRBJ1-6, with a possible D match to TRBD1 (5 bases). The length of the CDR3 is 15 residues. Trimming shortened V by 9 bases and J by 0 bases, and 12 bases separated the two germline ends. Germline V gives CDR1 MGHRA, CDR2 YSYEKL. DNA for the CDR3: TGCGCCAGACAACTAACAGGCTCCTATAATTCACCCCTCCACTTT. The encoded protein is CARQLTGSYNSPLHF.

CDR3 in amino acids: CSVEYQRERPRYTGELFF. In nucleotides, the CDR3 is TGCAGCGTTGAGTATCAGCGGGAGCGACCTCGTTACACCGGGGAGCTGTTTTTT. The chain couples TRBV29-1 to TRBJ2-2, with TRBD2 matching 8 bases. Germline V gene sequence: CDR1 SQVTM, CDR2 ANQGSEA. The J segment lost 3 bases and the V segment lost 3 bases, leaving 15 bases of the junction unmatched. The CDR3 has 18 residues.

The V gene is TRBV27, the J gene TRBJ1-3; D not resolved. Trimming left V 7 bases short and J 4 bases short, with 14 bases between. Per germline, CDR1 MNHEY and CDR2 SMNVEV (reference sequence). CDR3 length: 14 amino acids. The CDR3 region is CASKPPDKGNTIYF. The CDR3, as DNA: TGTGCCAGCAAGCCGCCCGATAAAGGAAACACCATATATTTT.

The CDR3 is CASSHPDRGSYEQYF. In nucleotides, the CDR3 is TGCGCCAGCAGTCACCCCGACAGGGGGTCTTACGAGCAGTACTTC. The chain links TRBV5-1 to TRBJ2-7; 9 bases fit TRBD1. The CDR3 runs to 15 residues. Trimming took 5 bases from V and 4 from J; bases not matched to a gene: 10. Germline V lookup: CDR1 SGHRS, CDR2 YFSETQ.

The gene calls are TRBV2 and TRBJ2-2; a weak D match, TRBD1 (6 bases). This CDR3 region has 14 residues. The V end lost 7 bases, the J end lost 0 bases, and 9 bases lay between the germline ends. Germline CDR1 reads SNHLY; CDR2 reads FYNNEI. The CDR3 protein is CASIAGANTGELFF. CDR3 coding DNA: TGTGCCAGCATAGCAGGGGCGAACACCGGGGAGCTGTTTTTT.

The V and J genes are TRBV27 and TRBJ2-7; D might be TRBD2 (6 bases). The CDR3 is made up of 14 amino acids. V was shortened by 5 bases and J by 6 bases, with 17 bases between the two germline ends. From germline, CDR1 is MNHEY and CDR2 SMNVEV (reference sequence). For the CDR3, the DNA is TGTGCCAGCAGTCCGAGGGGAAGGGAGGTCGAGCAGTACTTC. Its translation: CASSPRGREVEQYF.

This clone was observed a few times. The CDR3 DNA sequence: TGTGCCAGCAGCTTAGCGGGGGGAGCCTACAATGAGCAGTTCTTC. This codes for CASSLAGGAYNEQFF. The rearrangement joins TRBV5-8 to TRBJ2-1; 9 bases map to TRBD2. CDR3 length: 15 residues. Per germline, CDR1 SGHTS and CDR2 YDEGEE. The V gene end was trimmed by 2 bases and the J gene end by 2 bases; junction bases not matched to a gene: 2.

The DNA of the CDR3 is TGTGCCAGCAGCCCCATCGACGGGGAGAACACTGAAGCTTTCTTT. Encoded protein: CASSPIDGENTEAFF. The V gene is TRBV5-4, the J gene TRBJ1-1; no definite D call. CDR3 size: 15 residues. The germline gives CDR1 SGHNT, CDR2 YYREEE (reference sequence). Trimming removed 4 bases from V and 1 base from J, with 14 bases in between.

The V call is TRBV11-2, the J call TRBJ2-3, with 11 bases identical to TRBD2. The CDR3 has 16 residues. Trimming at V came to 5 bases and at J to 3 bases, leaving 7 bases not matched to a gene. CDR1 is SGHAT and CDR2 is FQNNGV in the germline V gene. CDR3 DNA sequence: TGTGCCAGCAGCCTGTCCTTAGCGGGGGGGACAGATACGCAGTATTTT. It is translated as CASSLSLAGGTDTQYF.